This T cell receptor (beta chain) was documented in a study of blood T cell repertoires in COVID-19. Study background: Collection of acute and convalescent COVID-19 samples took place in the United States, Italy and Spain.

As handled by the study authors: Amplifying reference gene primers gave estimates of nucleated cell counts. The data were produced by immunoSEQ multiplex PCR, yet TCRdb's version contains in-frame clones alone and is incomplete. That table furnishes V, J and clone size, whereas the DNA furnished D and trimming. The sample lists around 300,000 clones, around 87% seen once, with under 5.5% in the top ten. The cohort comprised adults aged roughly 18 to 95 years residing in about two dozen US areas. Recovered status in Cohort 3 required two negative PCRs, clearance, or symptom resolution. CDR1 WSHSY and CDR2 SAAADI come from the germline V gene. The V end was cut by 3 bases, the J end by 2 bases, with 7 bases between. The CDR3 length is 13 residues.

The receptor comes from a woman under 40 who had recovered from COVID-19. The chain has TRBV10-2 and TRBJ1-2, with D maybe TRBD1 (6 bases). The sample comprised PBMCs or T cells enriched from blood (not recorded which). CDR3 loop: CASSDDRNYGYTF. The CDR3 bases are TGCGCCAGCAGTGATGACAGGAACTATGGCTACACCTTC.